Following are 4 T cell receptor beta chains from one sample sequenced in a study of T-cell memory formation after mild COVID-19. MiXCR, applied by TCRdb to the 5' RACE reads, yields one record per CDR3 protein. This table holds about 610,000 distinct CDR3 sequences, around a sixth found once. The specimen was PBMCs or a T cell subset sorted from them (not recorded which). Receptors were obtained from an adult woman who had mild COVID-19 (a few samples of this study predate the infection). Cell type and time point are not known.

The table lists this clonotype with many counts. The chain is built from TRBV4-1 and TRBJ2-5, with 7 bases aligning to TRBD2. The V gene's germline CDR1 is MGHRA and CDR2 YSYEKL. This CDR3 has 14 residues. J was trimmed by 3 bases and V by 1 base; bases with no gene match: 2. The DNA for the CDR3 is TGCGCCAGCAGCCAAGGACTAGCAAAAGAGACCCAGTACTTC. It yields the protein CASSQGLAKETQYF.

The sample holds a few counts of this clonotype. The chain links TRBV5-1 to TRBJ2-1; 12 positions match TRBD2. The CDR3 has 16 amino acids. Germline V gives CDR1 SGHRS, CDR2 YFSETQ. Unmatched junction bases numbered 7, after V lost 0 bases and J lost 9 bases. The CDR3 nucleotides are TGCGCCAGCAGCTTGGCACCTAGCGGGAGGGCCGTTGAGCAGTTCTTC. Its translation is CASSLAPSGRAVEQFF.

This clonotype came up a few times. This chain uses TRBV19 with TRBJ1-2; D is undetermined. The ends were cut back, 5 bases at V and 14 bases at J, with 18 bases in the middle. Germline assignment: CDR1 LNHDA and CDR2 SQIVND (reference sequence). This CDR3 is 12 amino acids long. The CDR3 loop reads CASSSIPTVRTF. Here the CDR3 DNA reads TGTGCCAGTAGTTCAATTCCGACGGTGAGAACCTTC.

V and J are TRBV3-1 and TRBJ2-3; 14 bases match TRBD2. J was trimmed by 9 bases and V by 4 bases; bases with no gene match: 6. Germline loops: CDR1 LGHDT, CDR2 YNNKEL (reference sequence). The CDR3 totals 15 residues. CDR3 protein: CASSPSTSGGVTQYF. CDR3 nucleotides: TGTGCCAGCAGCCCCTCGACTAGCGGGGGGGTGACGCAGTATTTT.